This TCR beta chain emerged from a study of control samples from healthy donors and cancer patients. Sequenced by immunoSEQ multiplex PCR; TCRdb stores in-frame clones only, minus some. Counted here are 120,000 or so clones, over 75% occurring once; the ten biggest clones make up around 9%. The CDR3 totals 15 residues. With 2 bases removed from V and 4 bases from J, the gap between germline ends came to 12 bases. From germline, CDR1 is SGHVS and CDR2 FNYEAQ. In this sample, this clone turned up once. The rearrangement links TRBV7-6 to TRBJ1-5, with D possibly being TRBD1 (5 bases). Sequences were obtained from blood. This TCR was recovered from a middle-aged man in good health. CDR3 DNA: TGTGCCAGCAGCTTAACCGGGGACCTAAATCAGCCCCAGCATTTT. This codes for CASSLTGDLNQPQHF.